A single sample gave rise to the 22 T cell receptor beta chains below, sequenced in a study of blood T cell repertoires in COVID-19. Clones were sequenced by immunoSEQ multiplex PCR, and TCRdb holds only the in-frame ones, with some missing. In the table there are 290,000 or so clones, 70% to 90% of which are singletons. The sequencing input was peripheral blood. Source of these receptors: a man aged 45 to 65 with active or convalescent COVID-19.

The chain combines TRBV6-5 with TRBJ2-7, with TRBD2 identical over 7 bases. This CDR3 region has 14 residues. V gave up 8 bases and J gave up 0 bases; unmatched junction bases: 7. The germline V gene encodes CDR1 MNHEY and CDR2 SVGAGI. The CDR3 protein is CASGLAVSSYEQYF. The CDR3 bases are TGTGCCAGCGGGCTAGCGGTTAGCTCCTACGAGCAGTACTTC.

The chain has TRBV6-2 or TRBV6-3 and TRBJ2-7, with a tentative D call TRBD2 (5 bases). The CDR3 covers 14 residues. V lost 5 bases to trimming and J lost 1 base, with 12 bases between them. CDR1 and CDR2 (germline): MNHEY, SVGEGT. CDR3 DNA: TGTGCCAGCAGTACGGACTCAAGGTCCTACGAGCAGTACTTC. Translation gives CASSTDSRSYEQYF.

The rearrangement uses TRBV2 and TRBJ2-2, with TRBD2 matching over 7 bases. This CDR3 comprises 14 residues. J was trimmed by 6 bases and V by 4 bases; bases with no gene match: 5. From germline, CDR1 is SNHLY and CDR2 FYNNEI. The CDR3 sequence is CASSVGRASGELFF. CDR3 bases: TGTGCCAGCAGTGTTGGGAGGGCCTCCGGGGAGCTGTTTTTT.

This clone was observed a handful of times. CDR3 DNA sequence: TGTGCCAGCAGTTTAGGGAGCATATCACACAATGAGCAGTTCTTC. Protein: CASSLGSISHNEQFF. The J gene is TRBJ2-1, the V gene TRBV28, with TRBD2 as a possible D gene (5 bases). Trimming removed 2 bases at V and 5 bases at J, with 13 bases between. CDR1 and CDR2 (germline): MDHEN, SYDVKM. The CDR3 loop spans 15 amino acids.

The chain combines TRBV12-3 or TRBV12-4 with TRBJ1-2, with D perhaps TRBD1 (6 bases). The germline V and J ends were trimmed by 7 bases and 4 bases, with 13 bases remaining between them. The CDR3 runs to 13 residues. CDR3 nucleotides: TGTGCCAGCACCAGGGGAAAGGGCTATGGCTACACCTTC. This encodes CASTRGKGYGYTF.

CDR3 region: CASSLGGAQHEQYF. The CDR3, as DNA: TGTGCCAGCAGTTTAGGGGGGGCGCAACACGAGCAGTACTTC. The V call is TRBV28, the J call TRBJ2-7, with D tentatively TRBD2 (7 bases). V lost 2 bases and J 5 bases, leaving 13 bases between the germline ends. Germline V gives CDR1 MDHEN, CDR2 SYDVKM. This CDR3 contains 14 residues.

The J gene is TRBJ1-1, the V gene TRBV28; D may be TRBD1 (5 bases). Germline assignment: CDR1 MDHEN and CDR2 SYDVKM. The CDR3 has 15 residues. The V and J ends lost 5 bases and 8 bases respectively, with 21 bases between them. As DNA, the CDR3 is TGTGCCAGCAGTCTCCCACTGGGGCACGCCAAAGAAGCTTTCTTT. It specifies CASSLPLGHAKEAFF.

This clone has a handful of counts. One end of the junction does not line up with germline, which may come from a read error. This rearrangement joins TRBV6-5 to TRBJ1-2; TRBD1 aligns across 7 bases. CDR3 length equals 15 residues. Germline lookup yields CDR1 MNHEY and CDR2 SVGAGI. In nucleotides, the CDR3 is TGTGCCAGCAGCTACTCTTCGACAGGGAACAATGGCTACACCTTC. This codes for CASSYSSTGNNGYTF.

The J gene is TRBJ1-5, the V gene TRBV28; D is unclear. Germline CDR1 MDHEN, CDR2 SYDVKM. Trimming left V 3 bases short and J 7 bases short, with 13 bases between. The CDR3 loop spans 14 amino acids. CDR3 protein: CASSLPGRSQPQHF. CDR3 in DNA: TGTGCCAGCAGTTTGCCCGGGAGAAGCCAGCCCCAGCATTTT.

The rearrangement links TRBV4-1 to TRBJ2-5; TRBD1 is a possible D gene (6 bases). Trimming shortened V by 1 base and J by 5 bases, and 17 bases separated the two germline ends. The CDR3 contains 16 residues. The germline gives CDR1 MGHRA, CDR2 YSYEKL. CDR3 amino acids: CASSQALQGSRETQYF. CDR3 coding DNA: TGCGCCAGCAGCCAAGCTCTACAGGGCAGCCGGGAGACCCAGTACTTC.

The CDR3 coding sequence is TGTGCCAGCAGCGGGGGGACAGGATTCACAGATACGCAGTATTTT. Translating gives CASSGGTGFTDTQYF. The rearrangement links TRBV11-2 to TRBJ2-3; 8 bases are shared with TRBD1. Germline V lookup: CDR1 SGHAT, CDR2 FQNNGV. The trim removed 5 bases at V and 2 bases at J, leaving 6 bases unmatched. The CDR3 is 15 amino acids.

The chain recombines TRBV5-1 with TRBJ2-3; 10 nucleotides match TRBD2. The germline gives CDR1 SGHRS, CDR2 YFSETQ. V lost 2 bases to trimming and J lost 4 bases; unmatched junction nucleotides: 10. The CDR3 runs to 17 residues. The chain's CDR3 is CASSLQGSGTSADTQYF. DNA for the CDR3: TGCGCCAGCAGCTTACAGGGTTCCGGGACTAGCGCAGATACGCAGTATTTT.

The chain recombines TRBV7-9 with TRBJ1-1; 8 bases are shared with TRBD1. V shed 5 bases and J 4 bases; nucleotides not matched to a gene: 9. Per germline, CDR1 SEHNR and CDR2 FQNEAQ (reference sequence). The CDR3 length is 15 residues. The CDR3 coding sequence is TGTGCCAGCAGCCAGGGGGCCGGGGTGCTCACTGAAGCTTTCTTT. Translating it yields CASSQGAGVLTEAFF.

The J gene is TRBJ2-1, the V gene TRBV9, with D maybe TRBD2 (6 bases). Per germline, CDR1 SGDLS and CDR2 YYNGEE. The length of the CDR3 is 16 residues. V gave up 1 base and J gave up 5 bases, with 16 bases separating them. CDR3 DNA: TGTGCCAGCAGCGTACAAAGCGGGCGGATTAACAATGAGCAGTTCTTC. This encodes CASSVQSGRINNEQFF.

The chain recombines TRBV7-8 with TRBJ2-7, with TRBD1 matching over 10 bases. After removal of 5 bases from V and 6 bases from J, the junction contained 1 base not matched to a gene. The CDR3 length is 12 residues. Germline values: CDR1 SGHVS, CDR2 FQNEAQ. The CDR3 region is CASSRTGGEQYF. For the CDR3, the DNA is TGTGCCAGCAGCAGGACAGGGGGCGAGCAGTACTTC.

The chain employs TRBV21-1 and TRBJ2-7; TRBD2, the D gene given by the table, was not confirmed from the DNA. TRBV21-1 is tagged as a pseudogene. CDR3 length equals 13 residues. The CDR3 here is CASSSRGYYEQYF. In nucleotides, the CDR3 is TGTGCCAGCAGCAGTCGGGGATACTACGAGCAGTACTTC.

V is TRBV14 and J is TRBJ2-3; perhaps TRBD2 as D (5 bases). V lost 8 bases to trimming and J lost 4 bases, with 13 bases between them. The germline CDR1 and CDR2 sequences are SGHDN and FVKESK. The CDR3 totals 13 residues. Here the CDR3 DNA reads TGTGCCAGCCGGCGTGGGCGGGCAGATACGCAGTATTTT. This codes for CASRRGRADTQYF. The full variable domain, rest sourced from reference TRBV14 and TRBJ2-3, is EAGVTQFPSHSVIEKGQTVTLRCDPISGHDNLYWYRRVMGKEIKFLLHFVKESKQDESGMPNNRFLAERTGGTYSTLKVQPAELEDSGVYFCASRRGRADTQYFGPGTRLTVL.

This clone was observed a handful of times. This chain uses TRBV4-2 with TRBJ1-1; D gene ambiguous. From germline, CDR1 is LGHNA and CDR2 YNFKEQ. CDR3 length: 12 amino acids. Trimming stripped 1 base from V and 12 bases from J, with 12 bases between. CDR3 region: CASSQVGEVTFF. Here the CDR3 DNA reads TGTGCCAGCAGCCAAGTAGGCGAGGTAACTTTCTTT.

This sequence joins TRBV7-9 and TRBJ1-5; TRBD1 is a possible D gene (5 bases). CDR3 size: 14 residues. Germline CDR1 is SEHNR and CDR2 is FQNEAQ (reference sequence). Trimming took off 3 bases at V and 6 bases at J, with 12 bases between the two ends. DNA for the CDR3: TGTGCCAGCAGCTTGTCGACAGTTTCTCAGCCCCAGCATTTT. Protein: CASSLSTVSQPQHF.

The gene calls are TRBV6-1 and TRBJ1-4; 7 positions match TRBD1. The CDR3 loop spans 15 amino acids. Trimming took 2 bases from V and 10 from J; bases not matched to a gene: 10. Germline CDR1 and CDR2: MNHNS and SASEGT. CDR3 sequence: CASSEPGQSRRKLFF. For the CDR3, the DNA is TGTGCCAGCAGTGAACCGGGACAGTCAAGAAGAAAACTGTTTTTT.

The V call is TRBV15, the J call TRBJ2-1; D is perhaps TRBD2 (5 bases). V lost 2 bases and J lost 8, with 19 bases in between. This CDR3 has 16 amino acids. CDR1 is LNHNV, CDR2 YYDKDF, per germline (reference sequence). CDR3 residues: CATSRSSRAGRDEQFF. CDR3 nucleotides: TGTGCCACCAGCAGATCTTCGAGGGCCGGCCGGGATGAGCAGTTCTTC.

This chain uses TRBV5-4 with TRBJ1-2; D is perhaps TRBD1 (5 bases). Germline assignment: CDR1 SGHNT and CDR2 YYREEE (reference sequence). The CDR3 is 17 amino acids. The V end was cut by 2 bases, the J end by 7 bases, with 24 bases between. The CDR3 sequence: CASSFGGLGPGKSGYTF. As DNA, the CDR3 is TGTGCCAGCAGCTTCGGGGGATTGGGCCCGGGGAAGAGTGGCTACACCTTC.